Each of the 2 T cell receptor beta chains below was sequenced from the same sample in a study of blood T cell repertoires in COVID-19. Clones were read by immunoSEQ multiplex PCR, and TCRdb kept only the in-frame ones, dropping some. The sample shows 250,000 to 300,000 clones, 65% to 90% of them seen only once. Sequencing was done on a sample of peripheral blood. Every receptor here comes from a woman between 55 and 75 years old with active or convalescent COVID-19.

CDR3 coding DNA: TGTGCCAGCAGGACAGGGTACATTGGTGAAGCTTTCTTT. This sequence encodes CASRTGYIGEAFF. This rearrangement joins TRBV7-9 to TRBJ1-1; the match to TRBD1 covers 7 bases. This CDR3 region has 13 residues. V was clipped by 6 bases and J by 7 bases; unmatched bases: 8. CDR1 and CDR2 from the germline V gene are SEHNR and FQNEAQ (reference sequence).

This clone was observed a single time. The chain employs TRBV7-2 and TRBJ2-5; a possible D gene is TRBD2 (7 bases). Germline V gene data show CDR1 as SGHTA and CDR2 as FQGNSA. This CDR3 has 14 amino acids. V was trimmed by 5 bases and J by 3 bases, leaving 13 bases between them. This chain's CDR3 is CASSTRGGKETQYF. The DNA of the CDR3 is TGTGCCAGCAGCACGAGGGGGGGAAAAGAGACCCAGTACTTC.